This T cell receptor (beta chain) was captured by sequencing in a study of blood T cells in healthy people across ages. Through a sample-barcoded 5' primer and a J-beta primer mix, a second PCR was run for roughly 6 to 12 cycles. One entry per CDR3 protein results from TCRdb running MiXCR on the 5' RACE reads. The sample lists hundreds of thousands of distinct CDR3 sequences; under 40% were seen once. V lost 5 bases to trimming and J lost 2 bases; unmatched junction nucleotides: 5. Germline loops: CDR1 DFQATT, CDR2 SNEGSKA (reference sequence). This CDR3 has 15 amino acids. This clonotype was recorded a few times.

The specimen was blood. V gene TRBV20-1 combines with J gene TRBJ2-3; 12 bases are a match to TRBD2. This TCR was sampled from a man younger than 35 in good health. The CDR3 loop is CSAWTSGVATDTQYF. In DNA form, the CDR3 reads TGCAGTGCTTGGACTAGCGGGGTGGCCACAGATACGCAGTATTTT.